This T cell receptor beta chain was retrieved from a study of T-cell reconstitution after alpha-beta-depleted transplantation in children. Preparation of the TCRbeta library used unique molecular identifiers. Each CDR3 protein is one row after TCRdb ran MiXCR on the PCR reads. The repertoire holds some 500,000 distinct CDR3 sequences, approximately 20% seen once, with 3.3% in the top ten. This clonotype occurred a few times. V lost 1 base, J lost 0 bases, and 13 bases lay in between. The length of the CDR3 is 16 residues. The chain combines TRBV12-3 or TRBV12-4 with TRBJ2-7; D gene unclear. The specimen comprised PBMCs from the stem cell graft donor, sampled from the stem cell graft. This clonotype was obtained from a human donor who donated a stem cell graft to a child with acute lymphoblastic leukemia. CDR3 in DNA: TGTGCCAGCAGTTTAGGACTCCGGACGGGCTCCTACGAGCAGTACTTC. It encodes CASSLGLRTGSYEQYF.